This TCR beta chain is from a study of beta chain features in type 1 diabetes. As for this clone: What it recognizes is unknown.

General study findings and limits: Significant though moderate, a shortening of TCRB CDR3s appeared in all four CD4+ subsets of Type 1 diabetes patients.

The CDR3 is made up of 15 amino acids. Trimming removed 1 base at V and 0 bases at J, with 7 bases between. CDR1 is SGHAT, CDR2 FQDESV, per germline (reference sequence). Expressed TCRB transcripts were sequenced after all isolated RNA was converted to cDNA. Method: immunoSEQ multiplex PCR; TCRdb's copy keeps in-frame clones and lacks some. Of around 260,000 clones in the sample, over 20% were seen once. The V call is TRBV11-1, the J call TRBJ2-1; no clear D. Sample: naive CD4+ T cells from blood. This sequence originates from a woman between 40 and 55 years old with type 1 diabetes. CDR3 residues: CASSLGRGSYNEQFF. The DNA of the CDR3 is TGTGCCAGCAGCTTAGGCCGAGGCTCCTACAATGAGCAGTTCTTC.